Included here is one TCR beta chain sequence, with context. Its antigen is still unknown. The record originates from a study of vaccination and CD4 T cells after COVID-19. Study-wide findings and caveats: When vaccine-specific clones from convalescent patients were examined, 304 of 307 were spike mono-reactive.

The treatment is: approximately nine-day PBMC culture with coronavirus spike peptide pools or control peptides (ViraFEST assay). Cultured CD4+ T-cell DNA underwent Oncomine TCR Beta short-read sequencing. Once CD4+ T cells had been cultured, genomic DNA was extracted from them. MiXCR was run by TCRdb on the PCR reads, yielding one entry per CDR3 protein. The data show 16,000 or so distinct CDR3 sequences, around 47% seen once. The germline CDR1 and CDR2 sequences are SGHTA and FQGTGA. The CDR3 has 15 amino acids. V was pared by 5 bases and J by 2 bases, with 12 bases between. The receptor's source is a human donor who had recovered from COVID-19. The V call is TRBV7-3, the J call TRBJ2-2; a possible D gene is TRBD1 (5 bases). Sequencing used CD4+ T cells from blood, cultured in vitro, obtained after SARS-CoV-2 vaccination. The CDR3 is CASSPWGPNTGELFF. CDR3 bases: TGTGCCAGCAGCCCCTGGGGCCCCAACACCGGGGAGCTGTTTTTT.